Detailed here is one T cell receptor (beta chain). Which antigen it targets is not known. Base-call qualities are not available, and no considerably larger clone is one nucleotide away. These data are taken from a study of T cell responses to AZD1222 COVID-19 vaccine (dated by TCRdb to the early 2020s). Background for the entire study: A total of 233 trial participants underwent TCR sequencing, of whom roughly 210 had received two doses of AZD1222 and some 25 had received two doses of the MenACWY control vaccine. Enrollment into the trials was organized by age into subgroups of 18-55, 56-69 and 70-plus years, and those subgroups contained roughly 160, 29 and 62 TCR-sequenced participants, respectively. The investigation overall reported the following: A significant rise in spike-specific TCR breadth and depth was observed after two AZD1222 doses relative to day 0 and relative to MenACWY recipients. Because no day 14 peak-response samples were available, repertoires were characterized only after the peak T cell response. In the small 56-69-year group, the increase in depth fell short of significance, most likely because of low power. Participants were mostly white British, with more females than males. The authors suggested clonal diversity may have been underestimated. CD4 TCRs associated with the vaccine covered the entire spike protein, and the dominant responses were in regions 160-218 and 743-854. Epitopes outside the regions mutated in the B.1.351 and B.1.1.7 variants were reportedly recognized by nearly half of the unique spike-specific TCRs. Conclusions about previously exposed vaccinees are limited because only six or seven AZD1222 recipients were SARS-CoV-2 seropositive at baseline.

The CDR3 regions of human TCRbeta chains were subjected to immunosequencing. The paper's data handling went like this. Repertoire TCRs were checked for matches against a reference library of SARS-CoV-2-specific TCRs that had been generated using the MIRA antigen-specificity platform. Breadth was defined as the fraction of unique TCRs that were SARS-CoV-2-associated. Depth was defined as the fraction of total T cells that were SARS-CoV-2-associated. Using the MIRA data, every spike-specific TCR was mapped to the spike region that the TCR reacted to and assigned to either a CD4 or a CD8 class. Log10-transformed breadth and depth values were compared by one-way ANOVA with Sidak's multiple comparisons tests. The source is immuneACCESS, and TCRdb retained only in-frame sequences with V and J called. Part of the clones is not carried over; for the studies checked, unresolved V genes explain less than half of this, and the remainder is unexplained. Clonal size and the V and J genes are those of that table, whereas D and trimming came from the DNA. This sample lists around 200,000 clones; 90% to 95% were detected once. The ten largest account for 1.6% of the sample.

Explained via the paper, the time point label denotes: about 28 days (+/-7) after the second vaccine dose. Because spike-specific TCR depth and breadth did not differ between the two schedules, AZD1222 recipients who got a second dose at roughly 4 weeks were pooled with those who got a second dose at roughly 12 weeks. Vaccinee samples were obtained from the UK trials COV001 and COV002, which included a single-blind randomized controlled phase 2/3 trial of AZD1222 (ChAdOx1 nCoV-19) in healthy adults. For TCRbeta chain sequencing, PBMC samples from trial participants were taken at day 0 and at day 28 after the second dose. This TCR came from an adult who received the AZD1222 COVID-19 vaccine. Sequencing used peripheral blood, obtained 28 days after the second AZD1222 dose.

The DNA sequence reads TGTGCCAGCTCACGCTACAATACGGGGGTTACTAGCTCCTACAATGAGCAGTTCTTC. It encodes CASSRYNTGVTSSYNEQFF. The V and J genes are TRBV18 and TRBJ2-1, and the D gene may be TRBD2, 6 bases matching. Trimming costs V 4 bases and J 0 bases, and their ends lie 22 bases apart. The CDR1 and CDR2 encoded by the germline V gene are KGHSH and LQKENI. The CDR3 holds 19 amino acids from the cysteine to the phenylalanine. Just the 57-base CDR3 DNA is kept, in frame starting at base 1.